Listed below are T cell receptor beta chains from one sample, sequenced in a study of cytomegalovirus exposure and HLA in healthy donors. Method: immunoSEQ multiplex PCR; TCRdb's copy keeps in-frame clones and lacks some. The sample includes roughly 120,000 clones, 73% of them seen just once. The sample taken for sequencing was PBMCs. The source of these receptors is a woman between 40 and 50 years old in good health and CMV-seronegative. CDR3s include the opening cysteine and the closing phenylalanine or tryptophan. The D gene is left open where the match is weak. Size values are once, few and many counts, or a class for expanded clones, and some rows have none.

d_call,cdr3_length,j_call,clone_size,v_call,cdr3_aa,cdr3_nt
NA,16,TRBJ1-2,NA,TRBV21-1,CASSARQGALSYGYTF,TGTGCCAGCAGCGCCCGACAGGGTGCCCTTAGCTATGGCTACACCTTC
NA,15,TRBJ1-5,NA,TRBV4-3,CASSQDLGGRQPQHF,TGCGCCAGCAGCCAAGATCTGGGGGGGCGGCAGCCCCAGCATTTT
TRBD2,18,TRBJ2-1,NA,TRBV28,CASSSGVNSGRVYNEQFF,TGTGCCAGCAGTTCAGGGGTGAATAGCGGGAGGGTTTACAATGAGCAGTTCTTC
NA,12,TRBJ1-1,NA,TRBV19,CASNQGYTEAFF,TGTGCCAGCAATCAGGGGTACACTGAAGCTTTCTTT
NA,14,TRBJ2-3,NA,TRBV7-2,CASSLADSTDTQYF,TGTGCCAGCAGCTTGGCGGATAGCACAGATACGCAGTATTTT
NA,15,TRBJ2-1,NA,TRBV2,CASRSGRSLYNEQFF,TGTGCCAGCAGGTCAGGGCGGAGCCTATACAATGAGCAGTTCTTC
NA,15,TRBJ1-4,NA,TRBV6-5,CASRITGLTNEKLFF,TGTGCCAGCAGGATTACAGGGCTAACTAATGAAAAACTGTTTTTT
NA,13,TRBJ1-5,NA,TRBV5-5,CASSVDPAQPQHF,TGTGCCAGCAGCGTGGATCCTGCGCAGCCCCAGCATTTT
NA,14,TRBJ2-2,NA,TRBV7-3,CASSLRTATGELFF,TGTGCCAGCAGCCTACGGACAGCCACCGGGGAGCTGTTTTTT
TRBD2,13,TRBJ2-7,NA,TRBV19,CASSFGTSYEQYF,TGTGCCAGTAGTTTCGGGACTAGCTACGAGCAGTACTTC
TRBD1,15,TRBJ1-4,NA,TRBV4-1,CASSQGRDSHEKLFF,TGCGCCAGCAGCCAAGGCCGGGACAGCCATGAAAAACTGTTTTTT
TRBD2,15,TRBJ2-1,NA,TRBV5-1,CASSPLAGGLNEQFF,TGCGCCAGCAGCCCGTTAGCGGGGGGGCTAAATGAGCAGTTCTTC
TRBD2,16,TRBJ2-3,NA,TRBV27,CASRRTSGGSTDTQYF,TGTGCCAGCAGACGGACTAGCGGGGGTAGCACAGATACGCAGTATTTT
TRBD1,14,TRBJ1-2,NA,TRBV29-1,CSGSGQGANYGYTF,TGCAGCGGGTCCGGACAGGGAGCTAACTATGGCTACACCTTC
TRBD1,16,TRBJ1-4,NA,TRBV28,CASSSRRQGVNEKLFF,TGTGCCAGCAGTTCCCGTCGACAGGGGGTTAATGAAAAACTGTTTTTT
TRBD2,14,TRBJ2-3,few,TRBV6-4,CASSPSGDADTQYF,TGTGCCAGCAGTCCTAGCGGGGACGCAGATACGCAGTATTTT
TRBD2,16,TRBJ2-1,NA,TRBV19,CASSISGASPYNEQFF,TGTGCCAGTAGTATAAGCGGGGCATCACCCTACAATGAGCAGTTCTTC
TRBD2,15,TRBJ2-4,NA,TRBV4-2,CASSPLAGGRYIQYF,TGTGCCAGCAGCCCTCTAGCGGGAGGGAGGTACATTCAGTACTTC
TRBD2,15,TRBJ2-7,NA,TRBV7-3,CASSLESGGAYEQYF,TGTGCCAGCAGCTTAGAGAGCGGGGGAGCATACGAGCAGTACTTC
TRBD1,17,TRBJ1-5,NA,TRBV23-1,CASSPPDRGILNQPQHF,TGCGCCAGCAGTCCCCCGGACAGGGGGATACTCAATCAGCCCCAGCATTTT
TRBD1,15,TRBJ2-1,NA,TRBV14,CASSRGQGRTNEQFF,TGTGCCAGCAGCCGCGGACAGGGTCGTACCAATGAGCAGTTCTTC
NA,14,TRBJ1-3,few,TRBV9,CASSGTGSGNTIYF,TGTGCCAGCAGCGGTACGGGCTCTGGAAACACCATATATTTT
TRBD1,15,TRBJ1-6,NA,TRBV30,CAWSAGTGGNSPLHF,TGTGCCTGGAGTGCAGGGACAGGGGGAAATTCACCCCTCCACTTT
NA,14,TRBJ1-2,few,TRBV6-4,CASRQGKANYGYTF,TGTGCCAGCAGGCAGGGAAAGGCTAACTATGGCTACACCTTC
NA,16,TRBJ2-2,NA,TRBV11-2,CASSPDWRANTGELFF,TGTGCCAGCAGCCCCGATTGGAGAGCGAACACCGGGGAGCTGTTTTTT
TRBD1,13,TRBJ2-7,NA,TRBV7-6,CASRGTGPLEQYF,TGTGCCAGCAGGGGGACAGGGCCCCTCGAGCAGTACTTC
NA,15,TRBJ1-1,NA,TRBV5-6,CASSLAVGGSTEAFF,TGTGCCAGCAGCTTGGCGGTTGGTGGGAGCACTGAAGCTTTCTTT
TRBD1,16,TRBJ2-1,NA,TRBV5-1,CASSLLGTAAPNEQFF,TGCGCCAGCAGCTTGCTAGGGACAGCGGCTCCCAATGAGCAGTTCTTC
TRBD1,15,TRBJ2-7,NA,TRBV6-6,CASSSPGQVIYEQYF,TGTGCCAGCAGTTCGCCGGGACAGGTTATCTACGAGCAGTACTTC
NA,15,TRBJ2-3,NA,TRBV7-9,CASSLDGVSTDTQYF,TGTGCCAGCAGCTTAGACGGAGTTAGCACAGATACGCAGTATTTT
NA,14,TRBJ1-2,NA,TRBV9,CASSGRGDLYGYTF,TGTGCCAGCAGCGGGAGGGGAGATCTGTATGGCTACACCTTC
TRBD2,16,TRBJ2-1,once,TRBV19,CASSPLGLAGHNEQFF,TGTGCCAGTAGCCCTCTGGGGCTAGCGGGCCACAATGAGCAGTTCTTC
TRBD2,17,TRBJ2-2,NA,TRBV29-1,CSVETPGGGRGTGELFF,TGCAGCGTTGAAACCCCCGGAGGCGGGAGGGGCACCGGGGAGCTGTTTTTT
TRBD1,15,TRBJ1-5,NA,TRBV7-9,CASSVDRVGPYLQHF,TGTGCCAGCAGCGTAGACAGGGTAGGTCCCTATCTCCAGCATTTT
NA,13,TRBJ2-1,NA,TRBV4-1,CASSQDWLDEQFF,TGCGCCAGCAGCCAAGATTGGCTCGATGAGCAGTTCTTC
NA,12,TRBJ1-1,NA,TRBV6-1,CASSEAGWRVFF,TGTGCCAGCAGTGAAGCGGGGTGGCGGGTTTTCTTT
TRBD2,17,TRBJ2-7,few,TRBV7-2,CASSAGVAGVLTYEQYF,TGTGCCAGCAGCGCAGGGGTAGCGGGAGTTTTAACCTACGAGCAGTACTTC
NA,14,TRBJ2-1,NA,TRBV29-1,CSVEIRVSYNEQFF,TGCAGCGTTGAGATCAGGGTCTCCTACAATGAGCAGTTCTTC
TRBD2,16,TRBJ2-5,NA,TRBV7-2,CASSLVGGAGGETQYF,TGTGCCAGCAGCTTAGTCGGGGGGGCGGGGGGAGAGACCCAGTACTTC
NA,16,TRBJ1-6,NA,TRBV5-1,CASSLAPVGANSPLHF,TGCGCCAGCAGCTTGGCCCCGGTGGGGGCTAATTCACCCCTCCACTTT
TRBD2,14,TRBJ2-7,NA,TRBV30,CAWSSGGRGYEQYF,TGTGCCTGGAGTTCGGGAGGGCGGGGTTACGAGCAGTACTTC